This TCR beta chain emerged from a study of blood T cell repertoires in COVID-19. Across the study: Samples taken during acute and convalescent COVID-19 were collected in the United States, Italy and Spain. Sample material is recorded as cDNA or gDNA derived from T cells, B-cell-depleted T cells, or PBMCs.

Original handling: Amplification with reference gene primers provided the estimates of nucleated cell counts. Method: immunoSEQ multiplex PCR; TCRdb's copy keeps in-frame clones and lacks some. D and trimming come from the DNA, and the V and J calls and clone size come from that table. Among about 33,000 clones, almost 90% were seen once, and the ten largest hold 6.3%. Germline V lookup: CDR1 LNHNV, CDR2 YYDKDF (reference sequence). The CDR3 has 15 residues. J was trimmed by 5 bases and V by 3 bases; bases with no gene match: 9. The rearrangement links TRBV15 to TRBJ2-5; 7 bases are shared with TRBD2. The receptor was derived from a human donor in a cohort sampled during active COVID-19. Sequenced sample: peripheral blood. CDR3 amino acids: CATSRDLGEGETQYF. The CDR3 DNA reads TGTGCCACCAGCAGGGACTTGGGGGAGGGGGAGACCCAGTACTTC.